What follows is one T cell receptor beta chain and its context. Its specific antigen is unknown. One base away there is no much larger clone; base qualities are not given. The CDR3, cysteine through phenylalanine, is 13 amino acids long. Only the CDR3 region is kept as DNA, spanning 39 bases read in frame from base 1. Trimming removed 6 bases from V and 7 bases from J, leaving 12 bases between the germline ends. CDR1 and CDR2 are drawn from the germline V gene (reference sequence): SEHNR, FQNEAQ. The trial excluded patients who had a history of autoimmune disease or who were on systemic immunosuppression. Peripheral blood for TCR sequencing was collected from all dose cohorts at baseline, on cycle 4 day 1, and on cycle 7 day 1. The samples were drawn from a first-in-human, open-label, multicenter phase I dose-escalation trial of ivuxolimab. The trial enrolled adults with locally advanced or metastatic head and neck squamous cell, hepatocellular, melanoma or renal cell carcinoma. Before TCR sequencing, CD4+ T cells and CD8+ T cells were sorted from peripheral blood as separate populations.

This record belongs to a study of OX40 agonist ivuxolimab in advanced cancers. About the study as a whole: Ivuxolimab, which targeted the costimulatory receptor OX40 (CD134), was an agonistic, fully human IgG2 monoclonal antibody. Intravenous ivuxolimab was administered to patients every 2 weeks at six dose levels: 0.01, 0.1, 0.3, 1.5, 3 and 10 mg/kg. Among the roughly 54 dose-escalation patients, some 20 had hepatocellular carcinoma, about 15 melanoma, 9 renal cell carcinoma and 9 head and neck cancer. In the dose-escalation cohort, approximately 80% of patients were male, and the mean age was around 65 years with a range of roughly 23 to 90. Patients were allowed to have had prior anti-PD-1, anti-PD-L1 or anti-CTLA-4 therapy, and 40% to 45% of the dose-escalation patients had been treated with checkpoint inhibitors. Partial responses were achieved by three dose-escalation patients, of whom one had hepatocellular carcinoma and two had cutaneous melanoma. Peripheral TCRbeta sequencing was intended to test whether TCR sequence diversity was altered and clonal T-cell expansion was caused by ivuxolimab. The monotherapy dose-escalation portion (N ≈ 52 patients) of the phase I ivuxolimab trial is reported in the paper. Points the paper makes about the study in general: The antigen specificity of the peripheral T cells that underwent clonal expansion was not determined. After ivuxolimab, CD8+ T cells had more expanded clones than CD4+ T cells on average. At doses of 0.1 to 3.0 mg/kg, clonal expansion of both CD4+ and CD8+ blood T cells was observed from baseline to week 6. Partial responders in the 0.1-3.0 mg/kg groups had among the lowest normalized peripheral clonal expansion, especially among CD8+ T cells. Low levels of normalized T-cell clonal expansion were also shown by some nonresponding patients.

Genomic DNA was extracted from sorted cells for sequencing of the TCRbeta CDR3 region. TCRbeta CDR3 regions were sequenced using the immunoSEQ Assay. Here the immuneACCESS table is served through TCRdb, limited to in-frame sequences with V and J called. Missing clones are a known gap in these copies; in checked studies unresolved V genes cover under half, and the rest lacks a known reason. This sample has roughly 100,000 clones in its table, and about 90% of those were observed once. Roughly 0.15% of the sample goes to the ten largest clones. Here the chain combines TRBV7-9 and TRBJ1-4, with TRBD1 as a weak D call on 5 bases. This TCR was sampled from an adult with an advanced solid tumor such as melanoma, head and neck, liver or kidney cancer. Material: CD4+ or CD8+ T cells sorted from blood, obtained in a trial of the OX40 agonist ivuxolimab. The sequenced DNA is TGTGCCAGCAGGAGGGGCAGCTCTGAAAAACTGTTTTTT. This translates into CASRRGSSEKLFF.